This entry describes one TCR beta chain. The antigen remains undetermined. The data are from a study of cytomegalovirus exposure and HLA in healthy donors. Whole-study findings and limits: As was reported, the HLA-A and HLA-B alleles of most subjects were accurately predicted from TCR beta sequences. A few chains tied to CMV proved CMV antigen-specific in vitro.

Germline V gene lookup returns CDR1 SGHVS and CDR2 FQNEAQ. Losses at the gene ends were 1 base for V and 7 bases for J; bases not matched to a gene: 9. The CDR3 has 17 residues. Use of 60 Vbeta and 13 Jbeta primers characterized the PCR. Using immunoSEQ multiplex PCR, the repertoire was profiled, and TCRdb retains in-frame clones only, with some absent. The table includes approximately 220,000 clones, 70% to 80% detected once. What was sequenced was PBMCs. The J gene is TRBJ2-2, the V gene TRBV7-8, with TRBD2 identical over 10 bases. The sequence was collected from a woman between 25 and 40 years old in good health and CMV-seronegative. The CDR3 nucleotides read TGTGCCAGCAGCTTAGTCTCGTCTAGCGGGAGTCACGGGGAGCTGTTTTTT. As protein: CASSLVSSSGSHGELFF.